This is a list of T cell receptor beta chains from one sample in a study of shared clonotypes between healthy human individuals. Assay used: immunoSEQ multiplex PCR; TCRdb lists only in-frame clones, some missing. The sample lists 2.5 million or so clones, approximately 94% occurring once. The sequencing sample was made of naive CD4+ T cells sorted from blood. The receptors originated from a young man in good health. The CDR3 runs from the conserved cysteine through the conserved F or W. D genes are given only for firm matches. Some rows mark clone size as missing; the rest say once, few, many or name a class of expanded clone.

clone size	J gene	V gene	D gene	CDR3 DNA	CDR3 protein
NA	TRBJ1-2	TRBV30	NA	TGTGCCTGGAGTGGAGGAAAGGCCAATGGGGGCTACACCTTC	CAWSGGKANGGYTF
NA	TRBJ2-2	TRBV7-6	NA	TGTGCCAGCAGCTTAGGAATGGTGAACACCGGGGAGCTGTTTTTT	CASSLGMVNTGELFF
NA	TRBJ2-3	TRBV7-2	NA	TGTGCCAGCAGCGTTAGGACAGATACGCAGTATTTT	CASSVRTDTQYF
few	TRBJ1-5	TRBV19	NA	TGTGCCACAGGGATAGCAGGGAATCAGCCCCAGCATTTT	CATGIAGNQPQHF
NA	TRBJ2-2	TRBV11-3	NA	TGTGCCAGCAGCTTGCATGGGGAGCTGTTTTTT	CASSLHGELFF
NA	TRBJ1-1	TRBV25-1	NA	TGTGCCAGCAGTGTCAGCGGACTTGAAGCTTTCTTT	CASSVSGLEAFF
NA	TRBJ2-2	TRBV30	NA	TGTGCCTTAGGATGGGGGCCGAACACCGGGGAGCTGTTTTTT	CALGWGPNTGELFF
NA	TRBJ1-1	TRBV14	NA	TGTGCCAGCACCTTAATGGGGACGACTGAAGCTTTCTTT	CASTLMGTTEAFF
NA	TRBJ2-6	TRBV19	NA	TGTGCCAGTAGTGAGAGTGGAGGGGCCAACGTCCTGACTTTC	CASSESGGANVLTF
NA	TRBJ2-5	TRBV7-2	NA	TGTGCCAGCAGCTTAGATCGGGGAGCGGAGACCCAGTACTTC	CASSLDRGAETQYF
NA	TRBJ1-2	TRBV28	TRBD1	TGTGCCAGCAGTTTCATGGACAGGGATATCTATGGCTACACCTTC	CASSFMDRDIYGYTF
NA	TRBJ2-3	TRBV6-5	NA	TGTGCCAGCAGGAACGGTCGTTACACAGATACGCAGTATTTT	CASRNGRYTDTQYF
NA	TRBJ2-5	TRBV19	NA	TGTGCCAGTAGCGGACCCGGGGCCCAGTACTTC	CASSGPGAQYF
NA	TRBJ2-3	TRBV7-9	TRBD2	TGTGCCAGCAGCTTTGGGGGAGGGACCGATACGCAGTATTTT	CASSFGGGTDTQYF
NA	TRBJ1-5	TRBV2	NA	TGTGCCAGCAGTGCCCGGGAACTAACCTATAGCAATCAGCCCCAGCATTTT	CASSARELTYSNQPQHF
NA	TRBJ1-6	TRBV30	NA	TGTGCCTGGAGTGTGGATTCTAATTCACCCCTCCACTTT	CAWSVDSNSPLHF
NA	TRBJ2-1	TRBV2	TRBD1	TGTGCCAGCAGTGACCCGGGACAGGGGGCCTACAATGAGCAGTTCTTC	CASSDPGQGAYNEQFF
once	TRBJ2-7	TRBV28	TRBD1	TGTGCCAGCAGTACCGGACAGGGGGCGGGCGAGCAGTACTTC	CASSTGQGAGEQYF
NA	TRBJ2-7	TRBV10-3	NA	TGTGCCATCAGCCGGGACACGATCTACGAGCAGTACTTC	CAISRDTIYEQYF
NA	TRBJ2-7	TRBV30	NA	TGTGCCTGGAGTGTAGGGTGGGACGAGCAGTACTTC	CAWSVGWDEQYF